The 4 T cell receptor beta chains below all came from one sample that was sequenced in a study of T cell repertoires in cytomegalovirus infection. Each CDR3 protein gets one entry after TCRdb re-called the reads with MiXCR. The sample shows about 570,000 distinct CDR3 sequences, around 40% of them seen only once. Antigens for these TCRs are unknown. The source material was cultured PBMCs, sampled from culture after CMV antigen stimulation. Receptors originate from a human donor in good health (CMV status not recorded). Some clones in this sample may be carry-over from other donors' samples.

The table lists this clonotype with a few counts. The chain carries TRBV7-8 and TRBJ2-3; 11 positions agree with TRBD2. Germline loops: CDR1 SGHVS, CDR2 FQNEAQ. The CDR3 is made up of 15 amino acids. V dropped 1 base and J dropped 4; count of bases not matched to a gene: 1. CDR3 loop: CASSLEGLAADTQYF. CDR3 bases: TGTGCCAGCAGCTTAGAGGGACTAGCGGCAGATACGCAGTATTTT.

This clonotype was counted a few times. DNA for the CDR3: TGTGCCAGCAGTGAAGCGCGCGGGGGGGGCTACATCTTTTCTGGGGCCAACGTCCTGACTTTC. This encodes CASSEARGGGYIFSGANVLTF. The chain uses TRBV6-1 and TRBJ2-6; 9 bases align to TRBD2. The V segment lost 0 bases and the J segment 1 base; nucleotides outside the gene matches: 13. Looked up from germline, CDR1 is MNHNS and CDR2 is SASEGT. This CDR3 has 21 residues.

This chain uses TRBV2 with TRBJ1-1, with no clear D. V lost 3 bases, J lost 11 bases, and 10 bases lay in between. Germline V gene sequence: CDR1 SNHLY, CDR2 FYNNEI. The CDR3 consists of 11 residues. CDR3 nucleotide sequence: TGTGCCAGCAGTGATGGAGCCTTTGCTTTCTTT. It translates to CASSDGAFAFF.

In its sample, this clonotype was seen a few times. DNA of the CDR3: TGTGCCAGCAGTGGTCGGACAGGGCCCTACGAGCAGTACTTC. Amino acids: CASSGRTGPYEQYF. The chain combines TRBV6-5 with TRBJ2-7; TRBD1 aligns across 8 bases. The V segment lost 5 bases and the J segment 2 bases; nucleotides outside the gene matches: 5. This CDR3 has 14 residues. Germline-derived CDR1 and CDR2 are MNHEY and SVGAGI.